This T cell receptor (beta chain) emerged from a study of blood T cell repertoires in COVID-19. The germline V gene encodes CDR1 SGHKS and CDR2 YYEKEE (reference sequence). V lost 2 bases, J lost 1 base, and 6 bases lay in between. The CDR3 contains 13 residues. Clones were read by immunoSEQ multiplex PCR, and TCRdb kept only the in-frame ones, dropping some. The repertoire holds tens of thousands of clones, with roughly 90% as singletons. This sequence originates from a middle-aged man with COVID-19, enrolled during active disease. Sequences were obtained from peripheral blood. The chain links TRBV5-5 to TRBJ1-1; D remains unclear. The CDR3 DNA is TGTGCCAGCAGCTTCGGAGGGAACACTGAAGCTTTCTTT. This translates into CASSFGGNTEAFF.